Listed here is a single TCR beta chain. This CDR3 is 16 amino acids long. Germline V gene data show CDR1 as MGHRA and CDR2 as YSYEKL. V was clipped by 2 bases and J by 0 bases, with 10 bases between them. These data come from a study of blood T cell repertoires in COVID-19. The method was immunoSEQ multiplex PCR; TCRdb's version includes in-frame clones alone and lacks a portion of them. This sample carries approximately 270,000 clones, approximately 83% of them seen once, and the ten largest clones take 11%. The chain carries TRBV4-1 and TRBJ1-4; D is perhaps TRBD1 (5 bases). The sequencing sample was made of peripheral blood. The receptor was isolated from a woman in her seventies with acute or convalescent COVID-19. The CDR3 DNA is TGCGCCAGCAGCCAAAGGGGCCTTTCAACTAATGAAAAACTGTTTTTT. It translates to CASSQRGLSTNEKLFF.